This entry is about one T cell receptor (beta chain). These data are taken from a study of OX40 agonist ivuxolimab in advanced cancers. About the research overall: The group had a mean age of around 60 years, ranged from about 23 to 85, and was 82.7% male.

The CDR3 contains 15 residues. V was cut by 0 bases and J by 9 bases, with 17 bases left in between. Germline V lookup: CDR1 MNHNY, CDR2 SVGAGI (reference sequence). Method: immunoSEQ multiplex PCR; TCRdb's copy keeps in-frame clones and lacks some. Among 50,000 or so clones, approximately 90% were seen once, and the ten largest hold around 12%. The chain recombines TRBV6-6 with TRBJ1-1; maybe TRBD1 (6 bases). This receptor was identified in an adult with an advanced solid tumor such as melanoma, head and neck, liver or kidney cancer. Sequences were derived from CD4+ or CD8+ T cells sorted from blood, sampled in a trial of the OX40 agonist ivuxolimab. The CDR3, as DNA: TGTGCCAGCAGTTACTCACCATTTACCGACAGGAAAGCTTTCTTT. Translating it yields CASSYSPFTDRKAFF.